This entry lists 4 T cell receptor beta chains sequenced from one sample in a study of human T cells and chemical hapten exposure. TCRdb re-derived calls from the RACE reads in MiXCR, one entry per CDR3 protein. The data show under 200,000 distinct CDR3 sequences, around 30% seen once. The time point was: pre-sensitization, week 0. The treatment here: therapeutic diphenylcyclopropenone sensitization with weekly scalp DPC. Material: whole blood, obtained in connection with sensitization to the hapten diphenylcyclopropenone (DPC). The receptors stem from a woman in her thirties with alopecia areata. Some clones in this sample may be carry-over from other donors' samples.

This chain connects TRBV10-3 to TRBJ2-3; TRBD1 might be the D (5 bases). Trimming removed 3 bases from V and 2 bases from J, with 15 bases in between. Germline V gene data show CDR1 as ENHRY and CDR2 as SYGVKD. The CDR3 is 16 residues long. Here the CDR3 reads CAISDPSGLVTDTQYF. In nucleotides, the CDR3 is TGTGCCATCAGTGATCCCTCAGGGCTGGTCACAGATACGCAGTATTTT.

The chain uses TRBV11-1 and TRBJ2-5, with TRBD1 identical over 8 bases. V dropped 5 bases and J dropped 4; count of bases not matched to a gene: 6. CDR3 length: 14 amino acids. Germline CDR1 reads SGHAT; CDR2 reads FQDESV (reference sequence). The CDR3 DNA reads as TGTGCCAGCAGCGGACGACAGGGGCGAGAGACCCAGTACTTC. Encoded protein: CASSGRQGRETQYF.

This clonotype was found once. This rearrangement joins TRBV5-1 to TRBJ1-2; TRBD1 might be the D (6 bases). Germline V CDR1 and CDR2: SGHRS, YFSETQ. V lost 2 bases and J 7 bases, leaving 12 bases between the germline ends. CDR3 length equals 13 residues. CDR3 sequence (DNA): TGCGCCAGCAGCTTACAGGGCGCGGCTGGCTACACCTTC. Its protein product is CASSLQGAAGYTF.

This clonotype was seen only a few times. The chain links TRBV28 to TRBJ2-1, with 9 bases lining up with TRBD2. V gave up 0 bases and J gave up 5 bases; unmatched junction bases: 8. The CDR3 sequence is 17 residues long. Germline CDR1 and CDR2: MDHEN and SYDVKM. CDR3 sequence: CASSLWGLAGSNNEQFF. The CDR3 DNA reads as TGTGCCAGCAGTTTATGGGGACTAGCCGGGTCAAACAATGAGCAGTTCTTC. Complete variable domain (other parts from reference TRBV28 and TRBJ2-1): DVKVTQSSRYLVKRTGEKVFLECVQDMDHENMFWYRQDPGLGLRLIYFSYDVKMKEKGDIPEGYSVSREKKERFSLILESASTNQTSMYLCASSLWGLAGSNNEQFFGPGTRLTVL.